This T cell receptor beta chain was identified during a study of shared clonotypes between healthy human individuals. Study-level results: Non-shared clonotypes had lower generation probabilities than clonotypes shared by all four sorted-subset donors.

V was shortened by 7 bases and J by 2 bases, with 14 bases between the two germline ends. CDR3 length: 14 amino acids. Germline V gives CDR1 MDHEN, CDR2 SYDVKM. With respect to this clone: Its antigen is not identified.

Using immunoSEQ multiplex PCR, the repertoire was profiled, and TCRdb retains in-frame clones only, with some absent. This table holds approximately 1.5 million clones, roughly 98% found once. The sequencing sample was made of naive CD4+ T cells sorted from blood. Sample subset: CD45RA+ positively selected. This receptor was obtained from a man aged 30 to 45 in good health. The V call is TRBV28, the J call TRBJ1-2; D may be TRBD1 (5 bases). This CDR3 is CASTEGPLNYGYTF. The CDR3 coding sequence is TGTGCCAGCACCGAGGGACCGCTAAACTATGGCTACACCTTC.